A single sample is the source of the 29 T cell receptor beta chains below, sequenced in a study of spatial heterogeneity in lung cancer. Time point specified: blood at routine non-recurrence follow-up after resection. TCRdb reanalysed the 5' RACE reads using MiXCR and keeps one entry per CDR3 protein. In the table there are 100,000 to 120,000 distinct CDR3 sequences, approximately 10% of which are singletons. The material sequenced was PBMCs, taken at follow-up. The receptors shown here come from a female donor with early-stage non-small cell lung cancer.

This clonotype was recorded many times. A read error may produce the germline difference seen at one junction end. The V gene is TRBV7-8, the J gene TRBJ1-1, with D unresolved. The germline CDR1 and CDR2 sequences are SGHVS and FQNEAQ. This CDR3 contains 14 residues. Here the CDR3 DNA reads TGTGCCAGCAGCCGTCAAGGCATGAAGACTGAAGCTTTCTTT. It codes for CASSRQGMKTEAFF. The whole variable domain, remainder taken from reference TRBV7-8 and TRBJ1-1, is GAGVSQSPRYKVAKRGQDVALRCDPISGHVSLFWYQQALGQGPEFLTYFQNEAQLDKSGLPSDRFFAERPEGSVSTLKIQRTQQEDSAVYLCASSRQGMKTEAFFGQGTRLTVV.

Many counts were recorded for this clonotype. CDR3 protein: CASNPTLQVWAFF. CDR3 bases: TGTGCCAGCAACCCGACCCTACAAGTTTGGGCTTTCTTT. V and J are TRBV2 and TRBJ1-1; no reliable D call. V was shortened by 7 bases and J by 11 bases, with 20 bases between the two germline ends. This CDR3 contains 13 residues. Germline V lookup: CDR1 SNHLY, CDR2 FYNNEI.

The V and J genes are TRBV12-3 or TRBV12-4 and TRBJ2-2; a possible D gene is TRBD1 (5 bases). CDR3 length equals 15 residues. V was pared by 3 bases and J by 1 base, with 9 bases between. CDR3: CASSFAGKNTGELFF. The CDR3 DNA reads as TGTGCCAGCAGTTTTGCAGGGAAGAACACCGGGGAGCTGTTTTTT.

This clonotype was observed a few times. J is TRBJ2-1 and V is TRBV10-3; 10 positions match TRBD2. CDR1 is ENHRY and CDR2 is SYGVKD in the germline V gene. The CDR3 has 17 amino acids. Losses at the gene ends were 4 bases for V and 5 bases for J; bases not matched to a gene: 11. CDR3: CAISGLAGTLDDNEQFF. The CDR3 DNA follows: TGTGCCATCAGTGGACTAGCGGGCACCCTTGATGACAATGAGCAGTTCTTC.

This sequence joins TRBV7-9 and TRBJ1-4; TRBD1 might be the D (5 bases). Germline V gene sequence: CDR1 SEHNR, CDR2 FQNEAQ (reference sequence). Between the trimmed V and J ends, which lost 5 bases and 4 bases, there was a span of 14 bases. This CDR3 has 15 residues. CDR3 nucleotide sequence: TGTGCCAGCAGCCCCACCCCAGGGAATAATGAAAAACTGTTTTTT. Translated: CASSPTPGNNEKLFF.

This clonotype was detected only a few times. The chain uses TRBV5-1 and TRBJ2-3; D might be TRBD1 (5 bases). The germline CDR1 and CDR2 sequences are SGHRS and YFSETQ. Trimming stripped 6 bases from V and 2 bases from J, with 13 bases between. This CDR3 region has 14 residues. CDR3: CASTRQRDTDTQYF. The DNA of the CDR3 is TGCGCCAGCACCCGACAGCGTGACACAGATACGCAGTATTTT.

This clonotype was picked up a small number of times. DNA for the CDR3: TGCGCCAGCAGCCAAGAATTCGGGGTAAACTATGGCTACACCTTC. Translated: CASSQEFGVNYGYTF. The chain combines TRBV4-3 with TRBJ1-2, with D uncertain. Germline assignment: CDR1 LGHNA and CDR2 YSLEER. This CDR3 region has 15 residues. Trimming left V 0 bases short and J 2 bases short, with 10 bases between.

This clonotype has at least ten counts. This chain connects TRBV7-2 to TRBJ1-1; 9 bases are shared with TRBD1. The germline V gene encodes CDR1 SGHTA and CDR2 FQGNSA. The CDR3 runs 14 residues. V trimming: 5 bases; J trimming: 5 bases; junction bases outside the gene matches: 6. This CDR3 is CASSMRDRGTEAFF. CDR3 in DNA: TGTGCCAGCAGCATGAGAGACAGGGGGACTGAAGCTTTCTTT.

The sample holds many counts of this clonotype. V and J are TRBV7-8 and TRBJ2-5, with unresolved D. The length of the CDR3 is 15 residues. The germline CDR1 and CDR2 sequences are SGHVS and FQNEAQ. V was cut by 6 bases and J by 4 bases, with 18 bases left in between. Written as DNA, the CDR3 is TGTGCCAGCAGGGCCAGGTCGAGCACGGTAGAGACCCAGTACTTC. As protein: CASRARSSTVETQYF.

J is TRBJ2-1 and V is TRBV28; D is ambiguous. Germline V gene sequence: CDR1 MDHEN, CDR2 SYDVKM. This CDR3 is built from 16 residues. The V end lost 4 bases, the J end lost 0 bases, and 13 bases lay between the germline ends. The CDR3 sequence: CASSSPSGDSYNEQFF. CDR3 coding DNA: TGTGCCAGCAGTTCTCCATCGGGCGACTCCTACAATGAGCAGTTCTTC.

This clonotype was found many times. V gene TRBV11-3 combines with J gene TRBJ2-2, with D unresolved. V lost 5 bases to trimming and J lost 2 bases, with 3 bases between them. CDR1 is SGHNT, CDR2 YENEEA, per germline. The CDR3 runs 12 residues. DNA of the CDR3: TGTGCCAGCAGCCACAACACCGGGGAGCTGTTTTTT. Translation: CASSHNTGELFF.

The genes are TRBV28 and TRBJ2-1; 9 nucleotides agree with TRBD2. V was clipped by 10 bases and J by 0 bases; unmatched bases: 1. This CDR3 has 13 amino acids. Per the germline V gene, CDR1 is MDHEN and CDR2 is SYDVKM. The CDR3 loop reads CATTSGSYNEQFF. The CDR3 DNA reads TGTGCCACGACTAGCGGCTCCTACAATGAGCAGTTCTTC.

This clonotype came up a few times. The chain couples TRBV5-1 to TRBJ2-7, with 7 bases that match TRBD2. This CDR3 spans 15 amino acids. Germline V gives CDR1 SGHRS, CDR2 YFSETQ. With 0 bases clipped from V and 2 bases from J, the junction kept 5 bases outside the gene matches. Here the CDR3 DNA reads TGCGCCAGCAGCTTGGGCGGGGGAGGCACCTACGAGCAGTACGTC. The encoded protein is CASSLGGGGTYEQYV.

This chain links TRBV7-3 with TRBJ2-3; tentatively, D is TRBD2 (5 bases). Germline V CDR1 and CDR2: SGHTA, FQGTGA. The CDR3 length is 16 residues. V lost 2 bases and J 2 bases, leaving 14 bases between the germline ends. The CDR3 protein is CASSLQGRRYTDTQYF. The CDR3 DNA is TGTGCCAGCAGCTTACAAGGGAGACGGTACACAGATACGCAGTATTTT.

This clonotype was seen a handful of times. The chain uses TRBV12-3 or TRBV12-4 and TRBJ2-5; D may correspond to TRBD1 or TRBD2 (7 bases each). Trimming left V 6 bases short and J 8 bases short, with 16 bases between. The CDR3 length is 13 residues. CDR3 coding DNA: TGTGCCAGCAGCTACAGCAGGGGGGGTACCCAGTACTTC. It codes for CASSYSRGGTQYF.

The V call is TRBV20-1, the J call TRBJ2-2; TRBD2 agrees at 8 bases. J gave up 5 bases and V 5 bases, and 4 bases lay outside the gene matches. The CDR3 extends over 13 amino acids. Germline V lookup: CDR1 DFQATT, CDR2 SNEGSKA (reference sequence). The CDR3 protein is CSAQLAVTGELFF. CDR3 sequence (DNA): TGCAGTGCTCAACTAGCGGTGACCGGGGAGCTGTTTTTT.

This clonotype was observed a handful of times. This chain connects TRBV7-2 to TRBJ2-1; 10 bases align to TRBD2. There are 14 residues in the CDR3. The V gene's germline CDR1 is SGHTA and CDR2 FQGNSA. The trim removed 2 bases at V and 7 bases at J, leaving 2 bases unmatched. CDR3 in DNA: TGTGCCAGCAGCTTAAATAGCGGGGGGAATGAGCAGTTCTTC. Protein product: CASSLNSGGNEQFF.

This clonotype was counted a few times. J is TRBJ2-1 and V is TRBV11-2; 8 positions match TRBD2. CDR1 is SGHAT and CDR2 is FQNNGV in the germline V gene. Trimming removed 5 bases from V and 10 bases from J; junction bases left unmatched: 10. There are 14 residues in the CDR3. CDR3 residues: CASSQNGRGEEQFF. CDR3 sequence (DNA): TGTGCCAGCAGCCAAAACGGGAGGGGTGAAGAGCAGTTCTTC.

Note on this clonotype: A much larger clonotype is one base distant, so this may be a read error. The chain recombines TRBV20-1 with TRBJ1-1; D is unresolved. Looked up from germline, CDR1 is DFQATT and CDR2 is SNEGSKA (reference sequence). The CDR3 sequence is 12 residues long. The CDR3 DNA follows: TGCAGTGGACGGGTTATGAACACTGAAGTTTTCTTT. Translated: CSGRVMNTEVFF.

V usage is TRBV28 and J usage is TRBJ1-1; a possible D gene is TRBD1 (5 bases). The V and J ends lost 7 bases and 4 bases respectively, with 13 bases between them. The CDR3 runs 13 residues. Germline-derived CDR1 and CDR2 are MDHEN and SYDVKM. CDR3 DNA sequence: TGTGCCAGCATCTTCCCGGGGGGCACTGAAGCTTTCTTT. Its translation is CASIFPGGTEAFF.

The sample holds many counts of this clonotype. The chain employs TRBV7-8 and TRBJ2-3, with D possibly being TRBD2 (6 bases). The CDR3 extends over 15 amino acids. V was clipped by 5 bases and J by 5 bases, with 17 bases between them. Germline loops: CDR1 SGHVS, CDR2 FQNEAQ. The CDR3 loop reads CASSISSGVRDTQYF. CDR3 in DNA: TGTGCCAGCAGCATCTCGTCGGGGGTTCGAGATACGCAGTATTTT.

This clonotype was recorded a few times. The chain's CDR3 is CASGKLAGVSYNEQFF. CDR3 nucleotides: TGTGCCAGCGGGAAATTAGCGGGAGTATCCTACAATGAGCAGTTCTTC. The chain couples TRBV3-1 to TRBJ2-1, with TRBD2 matching over 9 bases. Germline loops: CDR1 LGHDT, CDR2 YNNKEL (reference sequence). The CDR3 has 16 residues. The junction had 9 bases not matched to a gene; V was cut back by 8 bases and J by 1 base.

The chain combines TRBV6-2 or TRBV6-3 with TRBJ2-7, with TRBD1 identical over 8 bases. Per germline, CDR1 MNHEY and CDR2 SVGEGT. The CDR3 sequence is 13 residues long. The V gene end was trimmed by 5 bases and the J gene end by 4 bases; junction bases not matched to a gene: 4. The CDR3 loop is CASSRQGRYEQYV. The CDR3 bases are TGTGCCAGCAGTCGACAGGGGCGTTACGAGCAGTACGTC.

This clonotype was detected only a few times. The chain employs TRBV6-2 or TRBV6-3 and TRBJ1-1, with D possibly matching TRBD1 (6 bases). Deletions cut 6 bases from V and 1 base from J, with 15 bases between. CDR1 is MNHEY, CDR2 SVGEGT, per germline. The CDR3 is made up of 15 amino acids. As DNA, the CDR3 is TGTGCCAGCAGGCCTCTACAGGGTCGGAACACTGAAGCTTTCTTT. Protein: CASRPLQGRNTEAFF.

The chain has TRBV9 and TRBJ1-5; D is uncertain. The CDR3 runs 15 residues. The germline V gene has CDR1 SGDLS and CDR2 YYNGEE. V lost 0 bases, J lost 4 bases, and 11 bases lay in between. CDR3 protein: CASSVGGTRNQPQHF. CDR3 nucleotide sequence: TGTGCCAGCAGCGTAGGGGGAACCCGGAATCAGCCCCAGCATTTT. Together with reference TRBV9 and TRBJ1-5, the CDR3 gives the full variable domain: DSGVTQTPKHLITATGQRVTLRCSPRSGDLSVYWYQQSLDQGLQFLIQYYNGEERAKGNILERFSAQQFPDLHSELNLSSLELGDSALYFCASSVGGTRNQPQHFGDGTRLSIL.

This CDR3 is CASSVGSDSPYGNTIYF. The CDR3 region has the DNA TGTGCCAGCAGCGTAGGCTCCGACAGTCCCTATGGAAACACCATATATTTT. The chain uses TRBV9 and TRBJ1-3, with D perhaps matching TRBD1 (5 bases). V lost 0 bases and J 3 bases, leaving 16 bases between the germline ends. The CDR3 covers 17 residues. Germline CDR1 and CDR2: SGDLS and YYNGEE.

The chain has TRBV10-3 and TRBJ2-5, with no clear D. The CDR3 is made up of 9 amino acids. Germline CDR1 is ENHRY and CDR2 is SYGVKD. The CDR3, as DNA: TGTGCAGGGTGTTCGGGCCAGTACTTC. Its translation: CAGCSGQYF.

This clonotype was detected a few times. The CDR3 sequence is CSVPGFGEETQYF. The DNA for the CDR3 is TGCAGCGTTCCAGGGTTCGGGGAAGAGACCCAGTACTTC. The J gene is TRBJ2-5, the V gene TRBV29-1; D assignment may be TRBD1 or TRBD2 (5 bases each). This CDR3 spans 13 amino acids. V was pared by 5 bases and J by 3 bases, with 13 bases between. CDR1 is SQVTM and CDR2 is ANQGSEA in the germline V gene.

This clonotype was observed many times. This chain connects TRBV28 to TRBJ2-5; 7 bases are shared with TRBD1. This CDR3 contains 15 residues. With V trimmed by 5 bases and J by 0 bases, 6 bases remained unmatched. The germline CDR1 and CDR2 sequences are MDHEN and SYDVKM. The CDR3: CASSPGQRYQETQYF. CDR3 coding DNA: TGTGCCAGCAGTCCGGGACAGAGGTACCAAGAGACCCAGTACTTC.